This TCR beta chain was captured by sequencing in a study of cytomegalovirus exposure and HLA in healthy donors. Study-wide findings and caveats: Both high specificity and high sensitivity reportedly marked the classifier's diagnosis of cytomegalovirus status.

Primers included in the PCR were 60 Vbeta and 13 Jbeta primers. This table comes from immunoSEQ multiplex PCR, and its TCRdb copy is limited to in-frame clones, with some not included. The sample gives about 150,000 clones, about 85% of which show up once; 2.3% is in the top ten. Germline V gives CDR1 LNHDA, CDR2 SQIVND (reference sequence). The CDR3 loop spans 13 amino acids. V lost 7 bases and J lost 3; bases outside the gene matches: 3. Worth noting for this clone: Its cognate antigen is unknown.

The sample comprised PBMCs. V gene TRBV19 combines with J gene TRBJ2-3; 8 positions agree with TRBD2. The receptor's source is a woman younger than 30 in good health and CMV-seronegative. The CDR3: CASIGRGTDTQYF. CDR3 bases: TGTGCCAGTATCGGGAGGGGAACAGATACGCAGTATTTT.